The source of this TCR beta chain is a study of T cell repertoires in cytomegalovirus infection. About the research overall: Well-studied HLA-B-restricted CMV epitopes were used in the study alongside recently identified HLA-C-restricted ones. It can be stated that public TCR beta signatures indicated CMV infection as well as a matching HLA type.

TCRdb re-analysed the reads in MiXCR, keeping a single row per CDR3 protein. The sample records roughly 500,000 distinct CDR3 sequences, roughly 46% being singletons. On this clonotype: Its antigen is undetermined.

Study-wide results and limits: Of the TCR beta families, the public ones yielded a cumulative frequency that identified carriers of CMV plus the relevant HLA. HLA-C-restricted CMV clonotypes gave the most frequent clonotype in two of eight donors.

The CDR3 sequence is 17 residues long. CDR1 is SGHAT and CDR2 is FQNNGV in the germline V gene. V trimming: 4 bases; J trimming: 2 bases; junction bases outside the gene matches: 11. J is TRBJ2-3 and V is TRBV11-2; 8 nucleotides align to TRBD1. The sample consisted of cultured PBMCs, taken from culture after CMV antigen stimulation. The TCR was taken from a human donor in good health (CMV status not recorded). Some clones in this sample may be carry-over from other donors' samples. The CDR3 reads CASSSPAGQGYTDTQYF. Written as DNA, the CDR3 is TGTGCCAGCAGCTCCCCGGCCGGACAGGGATACACAGATACGCAGTATTTT.